Following are 28 T cell receptor beta chains from one sample sequenced in a study of T cell clonotyping in hematopoietic cell transplantation. Data came from immunoSEQ multiplex PCR; TCRdb stores just in-frame clones and leaves some out. The sample lists approximately 26,000 clones, more than 65% seen once, with more than 20% in the top ten. Time point of the sample: recipient sample about 28 days before transplant, after cytoreduction. This specimen consisted of peripheral blood mononuclear cells, obtained before stem cell transplant. These receptors all stem from a woman aged 60-75 years with acute myeloid leukemia. Some clones in this sample may be carry-over from other donors' samples.

V and J are TRBV28 and TRBJ1-2; weak D call: TRBD1 (5 bases). The V gene lost 5 bases and the J gene lost 6 bases, with 10 bases spanning the gap. The CDR3 loop spans 12 amino acids. The germline gives CDR1 MDHEN, CDR2 SYDVKM. In nucleotides, the CDR3 is TGTGCCAGCAGTCGACAGACCCATGGCTACACCTTC. This sequence encodes CASSRQTHGYTF.

In this sample, this clone is medium-sized. The V gene is TRBV28, the J gene TRBJ2-7, with 10 bases identical to TRBD1. V shed 7 bases and J 2 bases; nucleotides not matched to a gene: 5. This CDR3 region has 14 residues. Germline CDR1 reads MDHEN; CDR2 reads SYDVKM. The CDR3 nucleotides are TGTGCCAGCATACCCGGGACAGGGGCCTACGAGCAGTACTTC. This translates into CASIPGTGAYEQYF.

The V and J genes are TRBV10-3 and TRBJ2-7; 12 positions agree with TRBD1. V shed 4 bases, J shed 0 bases, and the junction held 4 bases outside the gene matches. The V gene's germline CDR1 is ENHRY and CDR2 SYGVKD. This CDR3 spans 16 amino acids. CDR3 in DNA: TGTGCCATCAGTGTACCGGGACAGGGGGCCTCCTACGAGCAGTACTTC. It encodes CAISVPGQGASYEQYF.

The chain couples TRBV28 to TRBJ2-7, with D unresolved. This CDR3 is 13 amino acids long. Germline V CDR1 and CDR2: MDHEN, SYDVKM. With 2 bases removed from V and 4 bases from J, the gap between germline ends came to 9 bases. The CDR3 sequence is CASSLSADYEQYF. DNA for the CDR3: TGTGCCAGCAGTTTAAGTGCTGATTACGAGCAGTACTTC. The full variable domain, rest sourced from reference TRBV28 and TRBJ2-7, is DVKVTQSSRYLVKRTGEKVFLECVQDMDHENMFWYRQDPGLGLRLIYFSYDVKMKEKGDIPEGYSVSREKKERFSLILESASTNQTSMYLCASSLSADYEQYFGPGTRLTVT.

The V call is TRBV7-3, the J call TRBJ2-3; D is unclear. The germline V gene encodes CDR1 SGHTA and CDR2 FQGTGA. V lost 1 base to trimming and J lost 4 bases, with 6 bases between them. This CDR3 has 13 residues. The chain's CDR3 is CASSLNRADTQYF. CDR3 DNA: TGTGCCAGCAGCTTAAACCGCGCAGATACGCAGTATTTT.

This chain links TRBV6-5 with TRBJ1-1, with D maybe TRBD1 (5 bases). The CDR3 is 15 amino acids. CDR1 is MNHEY and CDR2 is SVGAGI in the germline V gene. V shed 0 bases and J shed 1 base, with 9 bases lying between them. The CDR3 nucleotides read TGTGCCAGCAGTTACTCGGGGCAGAGGAACACTGAAGCTTTCTTT. Translation gives CASSYSGQRNTEAFF.

The rearrangement links TRBV28 to TRBJ1-5; TRBD1 matches 9 bases. The CDR3 runs 15 residues. Germline V gives CDR1 MDHEN, CDR2 SYDVKM. V lost 8 bases, J lost 7 bases, and 12 bases stayed unmatched. The CDR3 region has the DNA TGTGCCAGCTCCTATGGGGACAGGGAGGAACAGCCCCAGCATTTT. Encoded protein: CASSYGDREEQPQHF.

The V gene is TRBV6-1, the J gene TRBJ2-7, with TRBD1 matching over 10 bases. The V gene end was trimmed by 7 bases and the J gene end by 6 bases; junction bases not matched to a gene: 9. The CDR3 runs to 14 residues. CDR1 and CDR2 from the germline V gene are MNHNS and SASEGT. The CDR3 DNA follows: TGTGCCAGCAATAGCCGGGACAGGGGAGGCGAGCAGTACTTC. It codes for CASNSRDRGGEQYF.

V is TRBV5-1 and J is TRBJ2-4; either TRBD1 or TRBD2 may supply D (5 bases each). Between the trimmed V and J ends, which lost 0 bases and 2 bases, there was a span of 9 bases. This CDR3 is built from 15 residues. Germline CDR1 and CDR2: SGHRS and YFSETQ. CDR3: CASSLEGRPKNIQYF. The CDR3 nucleotides read TGCGCCAGCAGCTTGGAGGGACGACCCAAAAACATTCAGTACTTC.

The J gene is TRBJ2-7, the V gene TRBV6-6; TRBD1 matches at 7 bases. V dropped 4 bases and J dropped 6; count of bases not matched to a gene: 3. CDR3 size: 12 residues. The germline V gene has CDR1 MNHNY and CDR2 SVGAGI (reference sequence). The CDR3 DNA follows: TGTGCCAGCAGTTCGACAGGGACCGAGCAGTACTTC. It specifies CASSSTGTEQYF.

The chain recombines TRBV10-3 with TRBJ2-2; 12 positions match TRBD2. There are 15 residues in the CDR3. V was clipped by 6 bases and J by 6 bases; unmatched bases: 5. CDR1 and CDR2 (germline): ENHRY, SYGVKD. Written as DNA, the CDR3 is TGTGCCATCAGGTTGGGACTAGCGGGTTCCGGGGAGCTGTTTTTT. Translation gives CAIRLGLAGSGELFF.

This sequence joins TRBV11-2 and TRBJ2-7, with D maybe TRBD2 (5 bases). V was trimmed by 8 bases and J by 4 bases, leaving 18 bases between them. Looked up from germline, CDR1 is SGHAT and CDR2 is FQNNGV. CDR3 size: 14 residues. CDR3 sequence reads: CASSFAGPPYEQYF. The CDR3 DNA sequence: TGTGCCAGCTCCTTTGCGGGCCCCCCTTACGAGCAGTACTTC.

This rearrangement joins TRBV18 to TRBJ1-2, with a weak D call TRBD1 (6 bases). The V end was cut by 6 bases, the J end by 0 bases, with 20 bases between. Germline V lookup: CDR1 KGHSH, CDR2 LQKENI. The CDR3 runs to 17 residues. The chain's CDR3 is CASSPIWTVDSNYGYTF. The CDR3 bases are TGTGCCAGCTCCCCTATCTGGACAGTTGACTCTAACTATGGCTACACCTTC.

The rearrangement uses TRBV28 and TRBJ2-7; D might be TRBD2 (5 bases). CDR1 MDHEN and CDR2 SYDVKM come from the germline V gene. V lost 8 bases, J lost 3 bases, and 8 bases lay in between. The CDR3 runs 11 residues. CDR3 loop: CASRRGYEQYF. CDR3 nucleotide sequence: TGTGCCAGCCGTCGGGGCTACGAGCAGTACTTC.

The rearrangement joins TRBV25-1 to TRBJ1-1; D ambiguous. Trimming pared 3 bases from V and 1 base from J, leaving 9 bases between. The germline V gene has CDR1 MGHDK and CDR2 SYGVNS. CDR3 length equals 14 residues. In nucleotides, the CDR3 is TGTGCCAGCAGTGACCTAATGGAGAACACTGAAGCTTTCTTT. As protein: CASSDLMENTEAFF.

This clone was detected once. This chain links TRBV19 with TRBJ2-7; TRBD2 matches 10 bases. V lost 4 bases and J lost 4; bases outside the gene matches: 7. Germline CDR1 LNHDA, CDR2 SQIVND (reference sequence). CDR3 size: 15 residues. The CDR3 nucleotides read TGTGCCAGTAGTAGCAGCGGGGGGGCCGGGTACGAGCAGTACTTC. This codes for CASSSSGGAGYEQYF.

The chain carries TRBV5-1 and TRBJ1-1, with D possibly matching TRBD1 (6 bases). The germline V gene encodes CDR1 SGHRS and CDR2 YFSETQ. The CDR3 covers 14 residues. V lost 0 bases and J 5 bases, leaving 11 bases between the germline ends. The CDR3 spells CASSLVQGRTEAFF. CDR3 bases: TGCGCCAGCAGCTTGGTACAGGGTCGGACTGAAGCTTTCTTT.

V is TRBV29-1 and J is TRBJ1-2; no clear D gene. The CDR3 is made up of 15 amino acids. Per the germline V gene, CDR1 is SQVTM and CDR2 is ANQGSEA. V was clipped by 4 bases and J by 0 bases, with 15 bases between them. CDR3 protein: CSVVHMDFANYGYTF. In nucleotides, the CDR3 is TGCAGCGTTGTCCATATGGACTTTGCTAACTATGGCTACACCTTC.

This clone came up once. The gene calls are TRBV7-8 and TRBJ1-5; 8 nucleotides line up with TRBD1. The CDR3 has 14 amino acids. Germline values: CDR1 SGHVS, CDR2 FQNEAQ. The V and J ends lost 4 bases and 11 bases, in that order; junction bases with no gene match: 10. The chain's CDR3 is CASSSRTGWAAQHF. Written as DNA, the CDR3 is TGTGCCAGCAGCTCCCGGACAGGGTGGGCAGCCCAGCATTTT.

J is TRBJ2-3 and V is TRBV7-2; 9 nucleotides agree with TRBD2. This CDR3 contains 16 residues. V trimming: 5 bases; J trimming: 3 bases; junction bases outside the gene matches: 9. Germline values: CDR1 SGHTA, CDR2 FQGNSA. CDR3: CASSLNPSGATDTQYF. Written as DNA, the CDR3 is TGTGCCAGCAGCCTCAATCCTAGCGGGGCGACAGATACGCAGTATTTT.

A remark on this clone: Other DNA sequences in the sample encode the same CDR3. The rearrangement joins TRBV5-1 to TRBJ1-1; D possibly corresponds to TRBD1 (6 bases). CDR1 is SGHRS and CDR2 is YFSETQ in the germline V gene. Trimming left V 4 bases short and J 0 bases short, with 10 bases between. This CDR3 is 14 amino acids long. The CDR3 region has the DNA TGCGCCAGCAGCCTACAGGGCATGAACACTGAAGCTTTCTTT. Translated, it gives CASSLQGMNTEAFF.

This chain links TRBV5-1 with TRBJ2-7; 12 nucleotides align to TRBD2. The J segment lost 2 bases and the V segment lost 0 bases, leaving 6 bases of the junction unmatched. The CDR3 spans 17 residues. The V gene's germline CDR1 is SGHRS and CDR2 YFSETQ. The CDR3 coding sequence is TGCGCCAGCAGCTTGGGAGCTAGCGGGGGGGCTACCTACGAGCAGTACTTC. Its protein is CASSLGASGGATYEQYF.

J is TRBJ2-5 and V is TRBV7-3, with D tentatively TRBD2 (6 bases). The germline CDR1 and CDR2 sequences are SGHTA and FQGTGA. The V end lost 1 base, the J end lost 5 bases, and 17 bases lay between the germline ends. The CDR3 is 16 amino acids. CDR3 region: CASSLRSGPSEETQYF. Written as DNA, the CDR3 is TGTGCCAGCAGCTTAAGGAGCGGGCCCTCCGAGGAGACCCAGTACTTC.

The chain couples TRBV6-6 to TRBJ2-5, with D perhaps TRBD1 or TRBD2 (7 bases each). CDR1 and CDR2 from the germline V gene are MNHNY and SVGAGI (reference sequence). Deletions cut 5 bases from V and 2 bases from J, with 18 bases between. The CDR3 spans 16 residues. The CDR3 DNA is TGTGCCAGCAGTCTCCAGACAGGGAGGGGGCAAGAGACCCAGTACTTC. Its translation is CASSLQTGRGQETQYF.

This chain uses TRBV27 with TRBJ1-5, with D perhaps TRBD1 (5 bases). Germline assignment: CDR1 MNHEY and CDR2 SMNVEV (reference sequence). With 6 bases removed from V and 3 bases from J, the gap between germline ends came to 12 bases. The CDR3 is 14 residues long. The CDR3 region has the DNA TGTGCCAGCAGCGTAGGGGTTACCAATCAGCCCCAGCATTTT. This encodes CASSVGVTNQPQHF.

This sequence joins TRBV5-8 and TRBJ2-7, with D tentatively TRBD1 (6 bases). This CDR3 has 13 residues. Looked up from germline, CDR1 is SGHTS and CDR2 is YDEGEE. V was pared by 4 bases and J by 1 base, with 9 bases between. In DNA, the CDR3 is TGTGCCAGCAGCCTACAGGGATCCTACGAGCAGTACTTC. Translation: CASSLQGSYEQYF.

This rearrangement joins TRBV6-1 to TRBJ1-5; D gene ambiguous. Germline CDR1 and CDR2: MNHNS and SASEGT. This CDR3 has 14 amino acids. V lost 2 bases to trimming and J lost 2 bases, with 7 bases between them. CDR3: CASSENRGNQPQHF. CDR3 nucleotides: TGTGCCAGCAGTGAAAATAGGGGCAATCAGCCCCAGCATTTT.

This chain connects TRBV11-2 to TRBJ1-1; possibly TRBD1 for D (5 bases). Trimming removed 4 bases from V and 5 bases from J, with 17 bases in between. The CDR3 is made up of 15 amino acids. The V gene's germline CDR1 is SGHAT and CDR2 FQNNGV. The CDR3 bases are TGTGCCAGCAGCTCCCCCTGGCAGGGTGGTACTGAAGCTTTCTTT. This gives the protein CASSSPWQGGTEAFF.